The sequence of this TCR beta chain was determined in a study of T cell repertoires in cytomegalovirus infection. The overall study: Public TCR beta signatures were indicative of both CMV infection and a matching HLA type. The study, taken as a whole, reports: Summed frequency of shared TCR beta families picked out CMV carriers who also had the relevant HLA.

TCRdb ran MiXCR on the reads and lists one entry per CDR3 protein. The sample carries fewer than 200,000 distinct CDR3 sequences, approximately 21% recorded once. This clonotype was seen only a few times. Antigen specificity is unknown. The CDR3 length is 12 residues. The trim removed 8 bases at V and 6 bases at J, leaving 5 bases unmatched. CDR1 and CDR2 from the germline V gene are SNHLY and FYNNEI. The chain employs TRBV2 and TRBJ2-3, with 7 nucleotides matching TRBD2. The sequencing here drew on CD8+ T cells from cultured PBMCs, taken from culture after CMV antigen stimulation. The sequence came from a human donor in good health (CMV status not recorded). Some clones in this sample may be carry-over from other donors' samples. The CDR3 loop reads CASGGGVDTQYF. CDR3 sequence (DNA): TGTGCCAGCGGGGGGGGAGTGGATACGCAGTATTTT. The full variable domain, completed using reference TRBV2 and TRBJ2-3, is EPEVTQTPSHQVTQMGQEVILRCVPISNHLYFYWYRQILGQKVEFLVSFYNNEISEKSEIFDDQFSVERPDGSNFTLKIRSTKLEDSAMYFCASGGGVDTQYFGPGTRLTVL.